This T cell receptor (beta chain) was recorded in a study of PD-L1 blockade in urothelial cancer. As for the study in general: Investigators checked blood 3 weeks (second dose) and 6 weeks after treatment start.

Each PCR reaction had synthetic TCR analog templates spiked into it. Sequencing was performed with immunoSEQ multiplex PCR; in TCRdb, only in-frame clones are kept and a portion is missing. Here the sample spans more than 30,000 clones, 65% to 90% being singletons. The starting material was PBMCs, obtained around atezolizumab (anti-PD-L1) treatment. This clonotype was sampled from a man aged 60 to 75 with urothelial cancer.

This chain's CDR3 is CASSQDERGYSYNEQFF. Written as DNA, the CDR3 is TGCGCCAGCAGCCAAGACGAGCGGGGGTACTCCTACAATGAGCAGTTCTTC. The rearrangement uses TRBV4-3 and TRBJ2-1; 8 bases align to TRBD2. With V trimmed by 0 bases and J by 0 bases, 4 bases remained unmatched. The CDR3 sequence is 17 residues long. Per the germline V gene, CDR1 is LGHNA and CDR2 is YSLEER.